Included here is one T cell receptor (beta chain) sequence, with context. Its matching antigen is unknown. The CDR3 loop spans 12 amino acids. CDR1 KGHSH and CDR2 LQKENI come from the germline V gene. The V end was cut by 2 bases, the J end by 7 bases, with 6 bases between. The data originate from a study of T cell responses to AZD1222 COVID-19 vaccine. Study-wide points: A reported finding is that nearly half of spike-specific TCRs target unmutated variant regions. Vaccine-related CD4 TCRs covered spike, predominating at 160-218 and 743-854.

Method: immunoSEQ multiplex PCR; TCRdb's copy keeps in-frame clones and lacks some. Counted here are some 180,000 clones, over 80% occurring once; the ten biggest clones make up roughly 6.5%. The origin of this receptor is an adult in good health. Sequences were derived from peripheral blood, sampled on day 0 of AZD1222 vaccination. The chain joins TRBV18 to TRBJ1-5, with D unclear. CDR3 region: CASSPLTQPQHF. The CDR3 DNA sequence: TGTGCCAGCTCACCATTAACACAGCCCCAGCATTTT.